This is a list of T cell receptor beta chains from one sample in a study of T cell responses to AZD1222 COVID-19 vaccine. Using immunoSEQ multiplex PCR, the repertoire was profiled, and TCRdb retains in-frame clones only, with some absent. The sample holds approximately 140,000 clones; around 90% are singletons and the top ten take about 5.9%. The input for sequencing was peripheral blood, taken on day 0 of AZD1222 vaccination. Source of these receptors: an adult in good health. Both conserved end residues are part of each CDR3. Each record gives: clone size, V gene, D gene, J gene, CDR3 DNA, CDR3 protein. D genes are given only for firm matches. Rows give clone size only sometimes, using once, few, many, or a class for an expanded clone.

once,TRBV27,NA,TRBJ1-1,TGTGCCAGCAGTTTCTTTGGGGTGGCGGGATTGAACACTGAAGCTTTCTTT,CASSFFGVAGLNTEAFF
NA,TRBV11-3,NA,TRBJ2-2,TGTGCCAGCAGCTTGGTGGGGAACACCGGGGAGCTGTTTTTT,CASSLVGNTGELFF
NA,TRBV15,NA,TRBJ1-1,TGTGCCACCAGCAGAGGGAATTCTGAAGCTTTCTTT,CATSRGNSEAFF
NA,TRBV5-4,NA,TRBJ2-3,TGTGCCAGCAGACCCTCGACGGATTCAGATACGCAGTATTTT,CASRPSTDSDTQYF
NA,TRBV27,NA,TRBJ1-1,TGTGCCAGCAGTTTTGTGGAGTCAGGCACTGAAGCTTTCTTT,CASSFVESGTEAFF
NA,TRBV29-1,TRBD1,TRBJ1-1,TGCAGCGTTGACATTGGAACGGACAGGGAGAACACTGAAGCTTTCTTT,CSVDIGTDRENTEAFF
NA,TRBV4-2,TRBD2,TRBJ2-2,TGTGCCAGCAGCCCGGGACTAGCGGGAGTAGGCACCGGGGAGCTGTTTTTT,CASSPGLAGVGTGELFF
NA,TRBV12-1,NA,TRBJ2-7,TGTGCCAGCAGCTTTGCGAGCGGGGGTAACTACGAGCAGTACTTC,CASSFASGGNYEQYF
NA,TRBV24-1,NA,TRBJ2-4,TGTGCCCCACCAGTCCAGGGGGCTTATAGACTAGCCCTAGCCAAAAACATTCAGTACTTC,CAPPVQGAYRLALAKNIQYF
NA,TRBV9,NA,TRBJ1-1,TGTGCCAGCACGCCCCCGGGGGGCCTTGGGAACACTGAAGCTTTCTTT,CASTPPGGLGNTEAFF
NA,TRBV7-9,NA,TRBJ2-1,TGTGCCAGCCGCCGGGGCAGGGAGAACAATGAGCAGTTCTTC,CASRRGRENNEQFF
NA,TRBV6-2/TRBV6-3,TRBD2,TRBJ2-4,TGTGCCAGCAGTCACGGGACTAGCGGCCGAGGGATGCACTTC,CASSHGTSGRGMHF
NA,TRBV28,NA,TRBJ1-3,TGTGCCAGCAGTTTAGCGTATTCTGGAAACACCATATATTTT,CASSLAYSGNTIYF
NA,TRBV30,NA,TRBJ1-3,TGTGCCTGGAGTTCAGGTTCCGGAAACACCATATATTTT,CAWSSGSGNTIYF
NA,TRBV15,NA,TRBJ2-1,TGTGCCACCAGCAGAGGAAGTAGTTACAATGAGCAGTTCTTC,CATSRGSSYNEQFF
NA,TRBV13,TRBD1,TRBJ2-7,TGTGCCAGCTCAGGGGGCTCCTACGAGCAGTACTTC,CASSGGSYEQYF
NA,TRBV30,TRBD2,TRBJ2-3,TGTGCCTGGAGTGTAGGGGCTAGCGGGAGGAGATCAGATACGCAGTATTTT,CAWSVGASGRRSDTQYF
NA,TRBV28,TRBD1,TRBJ1-1,TGTGCCAGCAGTCTCGACAGGGCCCAAGGTGAAGCTTTCTTT,CASSLDRAQGEAFF
NA,TRBV20-1,NA,TRBJ1-5,TGCAGTGCTAGTTTCGGGGGGAATCAGCCCCAGCATTTT,CSASFGGNQPQHF
NA,TRBV9,TRBD2,TRBJ2-7,TGTGCCAGCAGCGTCAGCCCAGCGGGAGCCCTCTACGAGCAGTACTTC,CASSVSPAGALYEQYF
NA,TRBV6-2/TRBV6-3,NA,TRBJ1-5,TGTGCCAGCAGTTGGGTCGGGCTCAATCAGCCCCAGCATTTT,CASSWVGLNQPQHF
NA,TRBV19,NA,TRBJ1-4,TGTGCCAGTAGTATTGAGAGTAATGAAAAACTGTTTTTT,CASSIESNEKLFF
NA,TRBV6-5,TRBD1,TRBJ2-2,TGTGCCAGCAGCCCGGACAGGGGGCTCTGGGAGCTGTTTTTT,CASSPDRGLWELFF
NA,TRBV28,TRBD1,TRBJ1-1,TGTGCCAGCAGTCAAGGGGGCGCGGGCACTGAAGCTTTCTTT,CASSQGGAGTEAFF
NA,TRBV2,TRBD1,TRBJ1-4,TGTGCCAGCAGGAGTGGAGGACAGGGGGTTTTCAGTAATGAAAAACTGTTTTTT,CASRSGGQGVFSNEKLFF
NA,TRBV5-6,NA,TRBJ2-7,TGTGCCAGCACTCCAAGGGGGTCCTACGAGCAGTACTTC,CASTPRGSYEQYF
NA,TRBV7-8,TRBD2,TRBJ2-1,TGTGCCAGCAGCTCACGTAGCGGGAGGGCTCGCAATGAGCAGTTCTTC,CASSSRSGRARNEQFF
NA,TRBV30,NA,TRBJ1-1,TGTGCCTGGACAATTACAGTGAACACTGAAGCTTTCTTT,CAWTITVNTEAFF
NA,TRBV7-8,NA,TRBJ1-6,TGTGCCAGCAGCTCCGGGACCTTCTTTACACCCCTCCACTTT,CASSSGTFFTPLHF
NA,TRBV7-2,NA,TRBJ2-3,TGTGCCAGCAGCTTAGGGTTTAGCCGAGATACGCAGTATTTT,CASSLGFSRDTQYF
NA,TRBV19,NA,TRBJ2-5,TGTGCCAGTAGTATTGGGGGGGCGCGTGGCCAAGAGACCCAGTACTTC,CASSIGGARGQETQYF
NA,TRBV6-6,NA,TRBJ1-1,TGTGCCAGCAGTCCCCGGACACCCGAAGCTTTCTTT,CASSPRTPEAFF